This TCR beta chain was sequenced for a study of T cell repertoires in cytomegalovirus infection. Looking at the study overall: Indications of both CMV infection and matching HLA type were provided by public TCR beta signatures.

This CDR3 has 14 amino acids. V lost 0 bases and J 0 bases, leaving 6 bases between the germline ends. Germline V gene data show CDR1 as MNHEY and CDR2 as SVGEGT. Points from the study as a whole: Predominance within the ex vivo response was attributable to HLA-C-restricted CMV-specific TCR beta clonotypes. Pooled public TCR beta family frequency picked out CMV carriers with the relevant HLA.

This clonotype was found many times. No antigen is known for it. Via MiXCR, TCRdb re-called the reads, giving one row per CDR3 protein. The repertoire holds 600,000 to 800,000 distinct CDR3 sequences, 20% to 25% seen once, with roughly 8% in the top ten. The rearrangement joins TRBV6-2 or TRBV6-3 to TRBJ2-7; D call uncertain. The sample taken for sequencing was CD8+ T cells from PBMCs. The receptor was derived from a human donor in good health (CMV status not recorded). Some clones in this sample may be carry-over from other donors' samples. The CDR3 sequence: CASSYSGFSYEQYV. The DNA for the CDR3 is TGTGCCAGCAGTTACTCGGGGTTCTCCTACGAGCAGTACGTC.